What follows is one TCR beta chain and its context. What antigen it recognizes has not been identified. This record comes from a study of monozygotic twins with inflammatory bowel disease (dated by TCRdb to 2018 to 2020). With respect to the entire study: A total of some 30 monozygotic twin pairs were included in the full study, comprising nine German pairs (four IBD-concordant, five IBD-discordant) and 19 IBD-discordant Danish pairs. Each individual had, on average, about 151 000 unique TCRalpha sequences and 181 000 unique TCRbeta sequences available for analysis. The search for disease-associated traits relied mainly on comparing, within discordant pairs, IBD patients with their genetically identical healthy co-twins.

Libraries were prepared through 5' RACE. For each TCR library, 3,500 to 4,000 ng of total RNA was used. For each sample, cDNA was synthesized in eight separate reactions using SMARTScribe reverse transcriptase. During cDNA synthesis, template switching introduced unique molecular identifiers that contained a 6-nucleotide sample barcode. TCRalpha and TCRbeta cDNA was amplified in two nested PCRs of approximately 17 and 9 cycles, and bead purification was carried out after each PCR. Before amplification, the cDNA was treated with uracil DNA-glycosylase and purified using the QIAquick PCR purification kit. In the second PCR, Illumina TruSeq-compatible adapters and sample-specific barcodes were added. Library quality and concentration were assessed using TapeStation and Qubit, and approximately 5 ng of each library was pooled. Pooled libraries were sequenced on an Illumina HiSeq2500 single-index Rapid Run with 2 x 100 bp reads and custom sequencing primers. The original pipeline was this. MiGEC version 1.2.6 was used for UMI-based consensus assembly to correct PCR and sequencing errors. V(D)J alignment, clonotype assembly and CDR3 extraction were performed with MiXCR version 2.1.1. Gene usage, clonotype sharing and MAIT/NKT TCR abundance were normalised by analysing the top 1000, 10 000 and 20 000 clonotypes per sample. Diversity was computed as the inverse Simpson index with the vegan R package after downsampling to 27 000 UMIs. Paired Mann-Whitney U tests on discordant twin pairs were used, with Benjamini-Hochberg multiple-testing correction. TCRdb reprocessed the reads, reporting each CDR3 protein sequence once and no DNA. The V and J calls shown here were made by TCRdb, not taken from the authors' results. This sample's table lists approximately 400,000 distinct CDR3 sequences. Together, the top ten hold 2.4% of the sample.

From each donor, an approximately 2.3 ml peripheral blood sample was collected into PAXgene tubes and kept at -80 degrees C. Total RNA was isolated from whole blood with the PAXgene blood miRNA kit on an automated QIAcube, without T cell sorting. Deep TCRalpha and TCRbeta repertoire profiling with unique molecular barcoding was performed on peripheral blood of monozygotic twin pairs concordant or discordant for inflammatory bowel disease. Smoking habits were recorded for all twin pairs, and each individual was classified as a current, former or never smoker. The investigation overall reported the following: IBD patients shared fewer clonotypes with other individuals than healthy twins did, most markedly in patients showing signs of disease activity. Different T cell subtypes could not be distinguished in the analysis. The results gave no support for a single strong signal or clonotype linked to IBD. A decrease in TCRbeta repertoire diversity, as measured by inverse Simpson index, was observed in IBD patients compared with their healthy co-twins. Because patients were on differing immunosuppressive treatments, the repertoires may have picked up extra background noise and inter-individual variability. Repertoire similarity did not differ between concordant and discordant twins, which could be due to limited statistical power.

The germline V gene yields SGHDT for CDR1 and YYEEEE for CDR2. Spanning cysteine to phenylalanine, the CDR3 consists of 11 amino acids. The record lacks a DNA sequence. The rearranged chain carries TRBV5-6 and TRBJ1-2; TCRdb reports TRBD1, a call that lacks DNA to check it against. The receptor was isolated from a human donor with ulcerative colitis or Crohn's disease, or a healthy co-twin of an affected twin (not recorded which). The sequencing input was blood. The CDR3: CASTGLYGYTF.